The next 18 T cell receptor beta chains were all read from a single sample in a study of OX40 agonist ivuxolimab in advanced cancers. The protocol was immunoSEQ multiplex PCR, while the TCRdb copy is restricted to in-frame clones and leaves out a portion. The repertoire holds 25,000 to 40,000 clones, approximately 80% seen once, with more than 10% in the top ten. The sample was CD4+ or CD8+ T cells sorted from blood, taken in a trial of the OX40 agonist ivuxolimab. The receptors originated from an adult with an advanced solid tumor such as melanoma, head and neck, liver or kidney cancer.

The chain recombines TRBV7-2 with TRBJ2-7; the match to TRBD1 covers 10 bases. This CDR3 comprises 14 residues. Germline-derived CDR1 and CDR2 are SGHTA and FQGNSA. V lost 3 bases, J lost 2 bases, and 1 base stayed unmatched. In DNA form, the CDR3 reads TGTGCCAGCAGCTTCGGGACAGGGGCCTACGAGCAGTACTTC. Translation gives CASSFGTGAYEQYF.

The rearrangement joins TRBV7-9 to TRBJ2-2, with TRBD1 matching over 7 bases. With V trimmed by 5 bases and J by 3 bases, 6 bases remained unmatched. Per the germline V gene, CDR1 is SEHNR and CDR2 is FQNEAQ (reference sequence). The CDR3 has 15 amino acids. CDR3 region: CASSPGTVYTGELFF. The DNA for the CDR3 is TGTGCCAGCAGCCCGGGGACAGTGTACACCGGGGAGCTGTTTTTT.

This clone is labeled medium-sized. J is TRBJ2-1 and V is TRBV7-9; TRBD2 aligns across 8 bases. V shed 4 bases, J shed 2 bases, and the junction held 1 base outside the gene matches. There are 14 residues in the CDR3. Germline V gene lookup returns CDR1 SEHNR and CDR2 FQNEAQ (reference sequence). The CDR3 loop reads CASSSGLAYNEQFF. Written as DNA, the CDR3 is TGTGCCAGCAGCTCGGGACTAGCCTACAATGAGCAGTTCTTC.

The genes are TRBV7-9 and TRBJ1-6; 7 bases align to TRBD1. The CDR3 has 15 residues. The V gene end was trimmed by 5 bases and the J gene end by 9 bases; junction bases not matched to a gene: 10. In germline, CDR1 is SEHNR, CDR2 FQNEAQ (reference sequence). The CDR3 nucleotides are TGTGCCAGCAGCAGGGGGCAGGGGAGCGTTTCACCCCTCCACTTT. Its translation: CASSRGQGSVSPLHF.

The chain couples TRBV9 to TRBJ2-3, with TRBD2 identical over 10 bases. The ends lost 3 bases at V and 1 base at J; junction bases unmatched: 8. Germline V gene lookup returns CDR1 SGDLS and CDR2 YYNGEE. There are 17 residues in the CDR3. The CDR3 DNA sequence: TGTGCCAGCAGCGCTCAAAAGGGGACTAGCGGCACAGATACGCAGTATTTT. Its protein product is CASSAQKGTSGTDTQYF.

This clone was picked up one time. The rearrangement links TRBV9 to TRBJ2-7; D remains unclear. V lost 4 bases to trimming and J lost 3 bases, with 8 bases between them. The CDR3 runs 12 residues. CDR1 SGDLS and CDR2 YYNGEE come from the germline V gene. CDR3 sequence reads: CASSSDGYEQYF. The DNA of the CDR3 is TGTGCCAGCAGCTCGGACGGCTACGAGCAGTACTTC.

The rearrangement joins TRBV19 to TRBJ2-1, with D possibly TRBD1 on 5 matching bases. From germline, CDR1 is LNHDA and CDR2 SQIVND (reference sequence). V was trimmed by 3 bases and J by 5 bases, leaving 11 bases between them. The CDR3 covers 14 residues. The DNA for the CDR3 is TGTGCCAGTAGTATTGGTACAGGTAACAATGAGCAGTTCTTC. Amino acids: CASSIGTGNNEQFF.

This clone appeared a few times. The gene calls are TRBV4-3 and TRBJ2-4; tentative D call: TRBD1 (5 bases). The CDR3 has 18 residues. Germline V lookup: CDR1 LGHNA, CDR2 YSLEER. Deletions cut 0 bases from V and 3 bases from J, with 18 bases between. In DNA form, the CDR3 reads TGCGCCAGCAGCCAAGAATGGTGGGCAGGGTCGGACAAAAACATTCAGTACTTC. Its protein is CASSQEWWAGSDKNIQYF.

CDR3 bases: TGTGCCAGCAGTTTCACAGGGGGCAGCGCTAGCAATCAGCCCCAGCATTTT. As protein: CASSFTGGSASNQPQHF. The chain links TRBV27 to TRBJ1-5; TRBD1 agrees at 9 bases. J was trimmed by 0 bases and V by 3 bases; bases with no gene match: 6. This CDR3 spans 17 amino acids. The germline V gene encodes CDR1 MNHEY and CDR2 SMNVEV (reference sequence).

The J gene is TRBJ2-3, the V gene TRBV29-1, with no clear D. Germline assignment: CDR1 SQVTM and CDR2 ANQGSEA. The V and J ends lost 3 bases and 0 bases respectively, with 13 bases between them. The CDR3 covers 15 residues. The CDR3 here is CSVDLAPFSTDTQYF. The CDR3 DNA sequence: TGCAGCGTTGACTTGGCTCCATTTAGCACAGATACGCAGTATTTT.

The rearrangement uses TRBV4-2 and TRBJ2-3; D perhaps matches TRBD2 (6 bases). Germline CDR1 is LGHNA and CDR2 is YNFKEQ. V was clipped by 1 base and J by 2 bases, with 13 bases between them. The CDR3 has 16 residues. The CDR3 DNA sequence: TGTGCCAGCAGCCAAGGGGCAGCGGGCCTCACAGATACGCAGTATTTT. Protein sequence: CASSQGAAGLTDTQYF.

The chain couples TRBV6-6 to TRBJ2-1; TRBD2 aligns across 9 bases. CDR1 and CDR2 (germline): MNHNY, SVGAGI (reference sequence). The CDR3 runs 16 residues. The trim removed 6 bases at V and 4 bases at J, leaving 10 bases unmatched. CDR3 residues: CASRSRASGDYNEQFF. CDR3 nucleotide sequence: TGTGCCAGCAGATCCCGGGCTAGCGGGGATTACAATGAGCAGTTCTTC.

The rearrangement uses TRBV28 and TRBJ2-1; 7 bases are shared with TRBD1. Germline loops: CDR1 MDHEN, CDR2 SYDVKM. The CDR3 loop spans 14 amino acids. The V and J ends lost 6 bases and 6 bases, in that order; junction bases with no gene match: 8. The CDR3 region is CASRWGQLTNEQFF. DNA for the CDR3: TGTGCCAGCAGATGGGGACAGCTCACCAATGAGCAGTTCTTC.

J is TRBJ2-5 and V is TRBV28; TRBD1 agrees at 11 bases. There are 17 residues in the CDR3. V lost 3 bases to trimming and J lost 3 bases; unmatched junction nucleotides: 9. Germline V gene data show CDR1 as MDHEN and CDR2 as SYDVKM. The CDR3 is CASSFGPGDRGKETQYF. The CDR3 DNA sequence: TGTGCCAGCAGTTTTGGTCCGGGGGACAGGGGGAAAGAGACCCAGTACTTC. Looking up the rest from reference TRBV28 and TRBJ2-5 gives the full variable domain: DVKVTQSSRYLVKRTGEKVFLECVQDMDHENMFWYRQDPGLGLRLIYFSYDVKMKEKGDIPEGYSVSREKKERFSLILESASTNQTSMYLCASSFGPGDRGKETQYFGPGTRLLVL.

The rearrangement joins TRBV27 to TRBJ1-4, with a weak D call TRBD1 (5 bases). The CDR3 length is 16 residues. The ends were cut back, 5 bases at V and 8 bases at J, with 21 bases in the middle. The germline gives CDR1 MNHEY, CDR2 SMNVEV (reference sequence). This CDR3 reads CASSPSQGRRVEKLFF. CDR3 DNA sequence: TGTGCCAGCAGTCCTTCGCAGGGTCGGCGTGTAGAAAAACTGTTTTTT.

The chain is built from TRBV25-1 and TRBJ2-7; D unclear. The CDR3 spans 11 residues. Germline lookup yields CDR1 MGHDK and CDR2 SYGVNS. Trimming took 0 bases from V and 6 from J, leaving 3 bases between them. The DNA of the CDR3 is TGTGCCAGCAGTGAATATGTCGAGCAGTACTTC. It is translated as CASSEYVEQYF.

Here the CDR3 reads CSVEAGTGGGFPQETQYF. CDR3 DNA sequence: TGCAGCGTTGAAGCCGGGACAGGAGGTGGATTTCCGCAAGAGACCCAGTACTTC. The chain is built from TRBV29-1 and TRBJ2-5, with 8 bases aligning to TRBD1. Per germline, CDR1 SQVTM and CDR2 ANQGSEA. V shed 1 base, J shed 2 bases, and the junction held 15 bases outside the gene matches. The CDR3 has 18 amino acids.

This chain joins TRBV28 and TRBJ1-2; D not certain. The CDR3 consists of 15 residues. V was clipped by 3 bases and J by 0 bases, with 11 bases between them. CDR1 and CDR2 (germline): MDHEN, SYDVKM. In DNA form, the CDR3 reads TGTGCCAGCAGTTTGCCGGAGTCCCCTAACTATGGCTACACCTTC. Its protein product is CASSLPESPNYGYTF.